This T cell receptor (beta chain) was profiled in a study of T cells in localized non-small cell lung cancer. Broader study findings: Among the top 100 tumor clones, a median approximately 55 appeared in adjacent lung. Tumor trailed uninvolved adjacent lung in T cell clonality, which peaked there.

TCRdb keeps only in-frame clones here, not all; method: immunoSEQ multiplex PCR. Of roughly 70,000 clones detected, roughly nine tenths appear once; the ten largest clones hold 20% to 25%. V shed 0 bases and J shed 4 bases, with 12 bases lying between them. CDR1 is MNHEY, CDR2 SVGAGI, per germline. The CDR3 totals 16 residues. Regarding this clone: Antigen: not known.

The genes are TRBV6-5 and TRBJ1-4, with no clear D. This receptor was obtained from a male donor older than 55 with stage III squamous cell lung carcinoma. Source: peripheral blood, taken before any cancer treatment. The CDR3 region is CASSYSRRGLNEKLFF. Written as DNA, the CDR3 is TGTGCCAGCAGTTACTCTAGGCGAGGGCTTAATGAAAAACTGTTTTTT.